The entry below describes one T cell receptor (beta chain). Germline V CDR1 and CDR2: SNHLY, FYNNEI. The CDR3 runs to 13 residues. V lost 9 bases to trimming and J lost 1 base, with 12 bases between them. This record comes from a study of blood T cell repertoires in COVID-19. Study-wide context: The United States, Italy and Spain supplied acute and convalescent COVID-19 samples.

As originally analysed: Cell counts per sample came from amplifying reference gene primers. TCRdb's copy holds only in-frame clones and misses some; the assay was immunoSEQ multiplex PCR. Clone size and the V and J calls come from that table; the DNA yielded D and trimming. The data show around 120,000 clones, 60% to 85% seen once. Sequencing was performed on peripheral blood. The receptor was isolated from a man aged 65 to 79 with acute or convalescent COVID-19. The rearrangement joins TRBV2 to TRBJ1-1; D remains ambiguous. Written as DNA, the CDR3 is TGTGCCAGTTGTACGGAGGCGAACACTGAAGCTTTCTTT. Its translation is CASCTEANTEAFF.